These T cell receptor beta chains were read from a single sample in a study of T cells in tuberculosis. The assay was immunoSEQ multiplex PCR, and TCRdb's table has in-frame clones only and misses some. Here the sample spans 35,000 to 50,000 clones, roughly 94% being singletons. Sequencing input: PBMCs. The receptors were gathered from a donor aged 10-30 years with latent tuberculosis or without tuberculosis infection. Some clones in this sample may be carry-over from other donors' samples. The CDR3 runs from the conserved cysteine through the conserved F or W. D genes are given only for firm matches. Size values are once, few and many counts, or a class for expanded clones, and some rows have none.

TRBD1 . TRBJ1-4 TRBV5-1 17 TGCGCCAGCAGCCCGGGACAGGGGGCGGTTTCTAATGAAAAACTGTTTTTT CASSPGQGAVSNEKLFF
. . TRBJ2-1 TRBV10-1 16 TGCGCCAGCAGTGAGTCTGTCGGGAGACCCTACAATGAGCAGTTCTTC CASSESVGRPYNEQFF
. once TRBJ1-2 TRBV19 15 TGTGCCAGTAGTGGACACCAGAGAACTAACTATGGCTACACCTTC CASSGHQRTNYGYTF
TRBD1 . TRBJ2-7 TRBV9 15 TGTGCCAGCAGCGGCGGGACAGGGGGATACTACGAGCAGTACTTC CASSGGTGGYYEQYF
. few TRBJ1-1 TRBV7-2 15 TGTGCCAGCAGCTTACATGGGACACTGAACACTGAAGCTTTCTTT CASSLHGTLNTEAFF
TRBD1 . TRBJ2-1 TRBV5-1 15 TGCGCCAGCACCCGTATTGGGGACAGGGACAATGAGCAGTTCTTC CASTRIGDRDNEQFF
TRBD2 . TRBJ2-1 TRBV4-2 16 TGTGCCAGCAGCCAAGATCCGGGAGGGCCAGACAATGAGCAGTTCTTC CASSQDPGGPDNEQFF
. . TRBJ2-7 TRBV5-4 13 TGTGCCAGCAGCTTGGGTCCTTTCTACGAGCAGTACTTC CASSLGPFYEQYF
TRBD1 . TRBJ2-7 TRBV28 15 TGTGCCAGCAGTTATACCGGGACAGGGGGCGACGAGCAGTACTTC CASSYTGTGGDEQYF
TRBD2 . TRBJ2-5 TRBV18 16 TGTGCCAGCTCACCACGCCTTGCGGGGGAACAAGAGACCCAGTACTTC CASSPRLAGEQETQYF
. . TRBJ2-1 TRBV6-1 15 TGTGCCAGCAGTGTTGACGGGAGCGCTTACAATGAGCAGTTCTTC CASSVDGSAYNEQFF
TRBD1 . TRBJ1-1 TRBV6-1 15 TGTGCCAGCAGCTGGGGACAGGAGATGAACACTGAAGCTTTCTTT CASSWGQEMNTEAFF
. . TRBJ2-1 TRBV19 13 TGTGCCAGTAGGCCCACAGGGACCAATGAGCAGTTCTTC CASRPTGTNEQFF
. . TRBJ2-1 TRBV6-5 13 TGTGCCAGCAGTTCTGCTACAGGGTCGGAGAGGTTCTTC CASSSATGSERFF
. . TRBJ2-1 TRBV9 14 TGTGCCAGCAGCGTAGGGGACTCTTATAATGAGCAGTTCTTC CASSVGDSYNEQFF
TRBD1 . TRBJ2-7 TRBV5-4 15 TGTGCCAGCAGCCCACAGACAGGGGGGTACTACGAGCAGTACTTC CASSPQTGGYYEQYF
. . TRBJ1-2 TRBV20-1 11 TGCAGTGCCAACGGGGACTATGGCTACACCTTC CSANGDYGYTF
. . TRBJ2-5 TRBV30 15 TGTGCCTGGAGTGATGGGGGCGGTATACAAGAGACCCAGTACTTC CAWSDGGGIQETQYF
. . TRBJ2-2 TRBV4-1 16 TGCGCCAGCAGCCAAGAGAAGGGGTTTAACACCGGGGAGCTGTTTTTT CASSQEKGFNTGELFF
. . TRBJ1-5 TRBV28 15 TGTGCCAGCAGTCCTGGACAGACTAGCAATCAGCCCCAGCATTTT CASSPGQTSNQPQHF